One and the same sample provided the 22 T cell receptor beta chains below, sequenced in a study of technical replicates of blood from four donors. Sequencing used immunoSEQ multiplex PCR; TCRdb keeps in-frame clones, though not all of them. In the table there are 55,000 to 75,000 clones, more than 75% of which are singletons. Sequencing used PBMCs. The receptors derive from a human donor in good health. Some clones in this sample may be carry-over from other donors' samples.

The chain has TRBV4-3 and TRBJ1-2, with 9 bases that match TRBD1. CDR1 is LGHNA and CDR2 is YSLEER in the germline V gene. Losses at the gene ends were 4 bases for V and 4 bases for J; bases not matched to a gene: 7. The CDR3 covers 15 residues. The CDR3 reads CASSLHRGLSYGYTF. As DNA, the CDR3 is TGCGCCAGCAGCCTCCACAGGGGGCTGAGCTATGGCTACACCTTC.

The chain has TRBV11-2 and TRBJ2-1; TRBD2 might be the D (5 bases). V lost 1 base to trimming and J lost 0 bases, with 10 bases between them. Germline V gene data show CDR1 as SGHAT and CDR2 as FQNNGV. CDR3 length equals 16 residues. The CDR3 DNA sequence: TGTGCCAGCAGCTTAGTAAGAGGGATCTCCTACAATGAGCAGTTCTTC. Protein sequence: CASSLVRGISYNEQFF.

The chain couples TRBV7-2 to TRBJ2-1; 7 nucleotides match TRBD2. CDR3 length: 15 residues. Germline CDR1 is SGHTA and CDR2 is FQGNSA. V shed 6 bases, J shed 7 bases, and the junction held 12 bases outside the gene matches. The CDR3 sequence: CASRPGRAERNEQFF. CDR3 nucleotide sequence: TGTGCCAGCAGACCAGGGAGGGCCGAGAGGAATGAGCAGTTCTTC.

This chain connects TRBV4-3 to TRBJ2-3; 9 positions match TRBD1. The V gene's germline CDR1 is LGHNA and CDR2 YSLEER. Trimming took 3 bases from V and 4 from J; bases not matched to a gene: 5. This CDR3 spans 15 amino acids. The CDR3 coding sequence is TGCGCCAGCAGCCATAACAGGGGGCGGCCAGATACGCAGTATTTT. As protein: CASSHNRGRPDTQYF.

The rearrangement links TRBV5-4 to TRBJ2-1, with a tentative D call TRBD2 (6 bases). CDR1 is SGHNT, CDR2 YYREEE, per germline (reference sequence). V lost 4 bases and J 1 base, leaving 12 bases between the germline ends. This CDR3 comprises 15 residues. The CDR3 is CASSPDYVSYNEQFF. Written as DNA, the CDR3 is TGTGCCAGCAGCCCGGACTACGTATCCTACAATGAGCAGTTCTTC.

CDR3 DNA sequence: TGTGCCAGCAGAAGGCAGGGAACTGTCTACGAGCAGTACTTC. Protein product: CASRRQGTVYEQYF. The chain has TRBV7-8 and TRBJ2-7; the D gene is possibly TRBD1 (5 bases). V lost 6 bases, J lost 3 bases, and 15 bases lay in between. The length of the CDR3 is 14 residues. Germline lookup yields CDR1 SGHVS and CDR2 FQNEAQ.

The chain links TRBV5-5 to TRBJ2-7, with a tentative D call TRBD1 (5 bases). The CDR3 has 10 residues. V lost 3 bases to trimming and J lost 10 bases, with 8 bases between them. Germline values: CDR1 SGHKS, CDR2 YYEKEE (reference sequence). The CDR3 protein is CASSSQGQYF. Here the CDR3 DNA reads TGTGCCAGCAGCTCCCAGGGTCAGTACTTC.

The chain employs TRBV6-5 and TRBJ1-1; possible D gene TRBD1, 5 bases. Germline V CDR1 and CDR2: MNHEY, SVGAGI. The CDR3 covers 15 residues. Trimming took 0 bases from V and 5 from J, leaving 13 bases between them. For the CDR3, the DNA is TGTGCCAGCAGTTACTCGTCAGGGCGGTGGACTGAAGCTTTCTTT. Translated, it gives CASSYSSGRWTEAFF.

V gene TRBV27 combines with J gene TRBJ2-3, with 13 bases fitting TRBD2. The germline CDR1 and CDR2 sequences are MNHEY and SMNVEV (reference sequence). The CDR3 has 18 amino acids. V trimming: 6 bases; J trimming: 2 bases; junction bases outside the gene matches: 11. CDR3 protein: CASRKTSGGTFLTDTQYF. CDR3 nucleotides: TGTGCCAGCAGAAAGACTAGCGGGGGGACCTTCCTCACAGATACGCAGTATTTT.

The chain uses TRBV15 and TRBJ2-1; 9 nucleotides match TRBD2. The CDR3 totals 15 residues. Germline CDR1 reads LNHNV; CDR2 reads YYDKDF (reference sequence). After removal of 0 bases from V and 7 bases from J, the junction contained 4 bases not matched to a gene. CDR3: CATSRDNLAGNEQFF. The CDR3 DNA follows: TGTGCCACCAGCAGAGATAACCTAGCGGGAAATGAGCAGTTCTTC.

V gene TRBV7-3 combines with J gene TRBJ2-5; TRBD1 agrees at 11 bases. V shed 1 base, J shed 2 bases, and the junction held 6 bases outside the gene matches. Germline V gene sequence: CDR1 SGHTA, CDR2 FQGTGA. This CDR3 is built from 17 residues. The CDR3 DNA reads TGTGCCAGCAGCTTAAACGGACAGGGGGCAAGGCAAGAGACCCAGTACTTC. Translated, it gives CASSLNGQGARQETQYF. The full variable domain, its missing parts supplied by reference TRBV7-3 and TRBJ2-5, is GAGVSQTPSNKVTEKGKYVELRCDPISGHTALYWYRQSLGQGPEFLIYFQGTGAADDSGLPNDRFFAVRPEGSVSTLKIQRTERGDSAVYLCASSLNGQGARQETQYFGPGTRLLVL.

This chain uses TRBV7-3 with TRBJ2-3, with D possibly matching TRBD2 (5 bases). The CDR3 consists of 14 residues. Per germline, CDR1 SGHTA and CDR2 FQGTGA. Trimming took off 2 bases at V and 4 bases at J, with 10 bases between the two ends. CDR3 DNA sequence: TGTGCCAGCAGCTTAGGGCTAGCTTCAGATACGCAGTATTTT. Protein product: CASSLGLASDTQYF.

The rearrangement uses TRBV10-3 and TRBJ2-3; tentative D call: TRBD2 (5 bases). The germline V gene encodes CDR1 ENHRY and CDR2 SYGVKD. V lost 4 bases, J lost 5 bases, and 10 bases lay in between. This CDR3 contains 13 residues. In DNA, the CDR3 is TGTGCCATCAGTGCGCTCGAGGGAGATACGCAGTATTTT. Translation: CAISALEGDTQYF.

The genes are TRBV5-1 and TRBJ2-7; 7 bases match TRBD1. Losses at the gene ends were 3 bases for V and 5 bases for J; bases not matched to a gene: 11. This CDR3 has 15 residues. Germline assignment: CDR1 SGHRS and CDR2 YFSETQ. The CDR3 DNA sequence: TGCGCCAGCAGCTCAGAGGCAGGGGGAATCCACGAGCAGTACTTC. It specifies CASSSEAGGIHEQYF.

The J gene is TRBJ1-4, the V gene TRBV5-4, with TRBD1 as a possible D gene (6 bases). This CDR3 region has 15 residues. Trimming shortened V by 4 bases and J by 8 bases, and 18 bases separated the two germline ends. Germline values: CDR1 SGHNT, CDR2 YYREEE (reference sequence). Here the CDR3 DNA reads TGTGCCAGCAGCCCCGAGGCCAGGGGTGGGGAAAAACTGTTTTTT. Residues: CASSPEARGGEKLFF.

The chain links TRBV5-4 to TRBJ2-2; 8 nucleotides agree with TRBD2. After removal of 2 bases from V and 4 bases from J, the junction contained 7 bases not matched to a gene. Germline-derived CDR1 and CDR2 are SGHNT and YYREEE (reference sequence). The CDR3 loop spans 16 amino acids. CDR3 loop: CASSFPSSGSTGELFF. The CDR3 region has the DNA TGTGCCAGCAGCTTCCCGTCGAGCGGGAGCACCGGGGAGCTGTTTTTT.

This chain uses TRBV7-8 with TRBJ1-5, with 7 bases lining up with TRBD1. CDR3 size: 14 residues. In germline, CDR1 is SGHVS, CDR2 FQNEAQ. V gave up 4 bases and J gave up 6 bases; unmatched junction bases: 6. CDR3 residues: CASSSTGDAQPQHF. For the CDR3, the DNA is TGTGCCAGCAGCTCTACAGGGGATGCTCAGCCCCAGCATTTT. The full variable domain, in which reference TRBV7-8 and TRBJ1-5 provide the parts outside the CDR3, is GAGVSQSPRYKVAKRGQDVALRCDPISGHVSLFWYQQALGQGPEFLTYFQNEAQLDKSGLPSDRFFAERPEGSVSTLKIQRTQQEDSAVYLCASSSTGDAQPQHFGDGTRLSIL.

CDR3: CASSFSGVSTDTQYF. The CDR3 DNA follows: TGTGCCAGCAGCTTTTCGGGGGTTAGCACAGATACGCAGTATTTT. The rearrangement links TRBV7-3 to TRBJ2-3; D is possibly TRBD2 (6 bases). CDR3 size: 15 residues. Germline-derived CDR1 and CDR2 are SGHTA and FQGTGA. Trimming took 3 bases from V and 0 from J, leaving 10 bases between them.

The chain is built from TRBV6-5 and TRBJ2-3; a weak D match, TRBD1 (5 bases). Trimming took off 5 bases at V and 3 bases at J, with 9 bases between the two ends. Germline CDR1 MNHEY, CDR2 SVGAGI. This CDR3 spans 13 amino acids. The CDR3 DNA is TGTGCCAGCAGTGGGGCGGCTACAGATACGCAGTATTTT. The encoded protein is CASSGAATDTQYF.

This clone has just one count. The chain links TRBV7-6 to TRBJ1-4, with a weak D call TRBD1 (5 bases). The CDR3 covers 15 residues. Germline V gene lookup returns CDR1 SGHVS and CDR2 FNYEAQ. Trimming shortened V by 1 base and J by 0 bases, and 6 bases separated the two germline ends. This CDR3 is CASSLGQSTNEKLFF. The CDR3 region has the DNA TGTGCCAGCAGCTTAGGACAGTCAACTAATGAAAAACTGTTTTTT.

J is TRBJ2-7 and V is TRBV11-2; 11 nucleotides align to TRBD2. The CDR3 is 15 amino acids. CDR1 is SGHAT, CDR2 FQNNGV, per germline. The trim removed 2 bases at V and 3 bases at J, leaving 3 bases unmatched. The CDR3 DNA follows: TGTGCCAGCAGCTTACTAACTAGCGGGGGCTACGAGCAGTACTTC. Protein: CASSLLTSGGYEQYF.

This sequence joins TRBV7-6 and TRBJ2-3; 7 nucleotides align to TRBD2. The CDR3 sequence is 16 residues long. The trim removed 5 bases at V and 1 base at J, leaving 9 bases unmatched. Germline assignment: CDR1 SGHVS and CDR2 FNYEAQ. CDR3 loop: CASSPWSGGGTDTQYF. The DNA for the CDR3 is TGTGCCAGCAGCCCCTGGTCGGGAGGTGGCACAGATACGCAGTATTTT. Drawing the rest from reference TRBV7-6 and TRBJ2-3, the complete variable domain is GAGVSQSPRYKVTKRGQDVALRCDPISGHVSLYWYRQALGQGPEFLTYFNYEAQQDKSGLPNDRFSAERPEGSISTLTIQRTEQRDSAMYRCASSPWSGGGTDTQYFGPGTRLTVL.